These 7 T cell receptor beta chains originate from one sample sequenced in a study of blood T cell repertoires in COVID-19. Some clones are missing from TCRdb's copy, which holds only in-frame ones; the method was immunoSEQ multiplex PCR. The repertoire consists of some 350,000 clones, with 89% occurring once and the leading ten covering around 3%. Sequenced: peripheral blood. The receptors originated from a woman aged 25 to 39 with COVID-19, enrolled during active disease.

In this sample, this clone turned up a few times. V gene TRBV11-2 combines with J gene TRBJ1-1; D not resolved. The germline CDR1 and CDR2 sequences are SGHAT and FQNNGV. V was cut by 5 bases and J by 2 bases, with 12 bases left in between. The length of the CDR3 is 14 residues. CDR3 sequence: CASSVGLPNTEAFF. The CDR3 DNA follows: TGTGCCAGCAGCGTCGGACTGCCCAACACTGAAGCTTTCTTT.

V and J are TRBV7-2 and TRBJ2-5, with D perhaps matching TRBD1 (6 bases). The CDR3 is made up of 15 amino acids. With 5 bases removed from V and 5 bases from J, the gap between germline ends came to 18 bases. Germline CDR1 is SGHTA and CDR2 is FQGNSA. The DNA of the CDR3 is TGTGCCAGCAGCCAAAACAGGGCCCGAGGGGAGACCCAGTACTTC. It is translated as CASSQNRARGETQYF.

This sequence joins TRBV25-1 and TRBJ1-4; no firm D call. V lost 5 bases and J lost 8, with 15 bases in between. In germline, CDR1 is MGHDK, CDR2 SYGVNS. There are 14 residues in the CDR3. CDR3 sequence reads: CASSISGIQEKLFF. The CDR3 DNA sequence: TGTGCCAGCAGTATATCCGGGATTCAGGAAAAACTGTTTTTT.

This CDR3 is CASSPSTGRYGYTF. CDR3 sequence (DNA): TGTGCCAGCTCACCTTCAACAGGGCGCTATGGCTACACCTTC. This rearrangement joins TRBV18 to TRBJ1-2; TRBD1 is a possible D gene (6 bases). The CDR3 runs 14 residues. The germline V gene encodes CDR1 KGHSH and CDR2 LQKENI. The V gene lost 3 bases and the J gene lost 4 bases, with 12 bases spanning the gap.

CDR3 nucleotide sequence: TGTGCCAGCAGCTTAGATCGGCTAGCTTACACAGATACGCAGTATTTT. Its protein is CASSLDRLAYTDTQYF. J is TRBJ2-3 and V is TRBV11-2; TRBD2 is a possible D gene (5 bases). Germline CDR1 is SGHAT and CDR2 is FQNNGV. This CDR3 has 16 amino acids. The germline V and J ends were trimmed by 0 bases and 2 bases, with 12 bases remaining between them.

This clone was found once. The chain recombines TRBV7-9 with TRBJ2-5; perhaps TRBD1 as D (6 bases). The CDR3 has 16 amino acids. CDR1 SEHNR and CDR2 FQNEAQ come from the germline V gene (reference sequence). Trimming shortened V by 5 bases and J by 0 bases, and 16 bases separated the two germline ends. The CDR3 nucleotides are TGTGCCAGCAGCCCGGTGGCAGGGGTCGACCAAGAGACCCAGTACTTC. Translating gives CASSPVAGVDQETQYF. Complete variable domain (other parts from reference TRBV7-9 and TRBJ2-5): DTGVSQNPRHKITKRGQNVTFRCDPISEHNRLYWYRQTLGQGPEFLTYFQNEAQLEKSRLLSDRFSAERPKGSFSTLEIQRTEQGDSAMYLCASSPVAGVDQETQYFGPGTRLLVL.

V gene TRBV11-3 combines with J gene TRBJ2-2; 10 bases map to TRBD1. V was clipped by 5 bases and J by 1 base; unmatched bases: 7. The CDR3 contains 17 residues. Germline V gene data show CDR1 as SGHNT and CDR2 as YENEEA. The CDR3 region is CASSGRQGAKNTGELFF. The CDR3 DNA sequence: TGTGCCAGCAGCGGTAGACAGGGGGCTAAGAACACCGGGGAGCTGTTTTTT.